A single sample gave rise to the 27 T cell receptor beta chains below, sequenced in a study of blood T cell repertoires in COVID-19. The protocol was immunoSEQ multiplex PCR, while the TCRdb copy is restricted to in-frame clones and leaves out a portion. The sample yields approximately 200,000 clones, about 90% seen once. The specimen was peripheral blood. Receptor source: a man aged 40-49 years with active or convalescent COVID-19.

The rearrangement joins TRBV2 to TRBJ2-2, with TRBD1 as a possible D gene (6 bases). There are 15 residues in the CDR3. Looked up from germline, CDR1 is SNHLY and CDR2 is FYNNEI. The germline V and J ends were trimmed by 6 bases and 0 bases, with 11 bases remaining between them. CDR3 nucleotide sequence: TGTGCCAGCAGAACCGGGACAACGAACACCGGGGAGCTGTTTTTT. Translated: CASRTGTTNTGELFF.

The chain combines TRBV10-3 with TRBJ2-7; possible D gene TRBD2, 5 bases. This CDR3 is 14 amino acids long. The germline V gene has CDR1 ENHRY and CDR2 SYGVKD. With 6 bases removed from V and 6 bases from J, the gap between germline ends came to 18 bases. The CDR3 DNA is TGTGCCATCAGGACCTCGGGATCCTCGATCGAGCAGTACTTC. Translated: CAIRTSGSSIEQYF.

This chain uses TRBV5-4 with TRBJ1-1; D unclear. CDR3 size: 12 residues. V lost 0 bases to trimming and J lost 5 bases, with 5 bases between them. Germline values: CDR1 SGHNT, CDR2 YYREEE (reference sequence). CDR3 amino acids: CASSLGPTEAFF. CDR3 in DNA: TGTGCCAGCAGCTTGGGGCCAACTGAAGCTTTCTTT. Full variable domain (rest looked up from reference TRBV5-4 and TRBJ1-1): ETGVTQSPTHLIKTRGQQVTLRCSSQSGHNTVSWYQQALGQGPQFIFQYYREEENGRGNFPPRFSGLQFPNYSSELNVNALELDDSALYLCASSLGPTEAFFGQGTRLTVV.

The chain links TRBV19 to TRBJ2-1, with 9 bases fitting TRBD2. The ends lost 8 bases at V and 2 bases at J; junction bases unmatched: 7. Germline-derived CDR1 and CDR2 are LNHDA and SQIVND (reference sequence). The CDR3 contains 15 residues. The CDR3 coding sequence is TGTGCCAGTGGGTTTACTAGCGGGCCCTACAATGAGCAGTTCTTC. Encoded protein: CASGFTSGPYNEQFF.

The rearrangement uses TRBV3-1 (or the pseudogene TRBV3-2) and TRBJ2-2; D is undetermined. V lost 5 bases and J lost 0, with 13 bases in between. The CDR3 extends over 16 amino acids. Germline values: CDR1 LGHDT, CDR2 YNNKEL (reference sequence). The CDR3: CASSLGTPANTGELFF. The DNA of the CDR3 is TGTGCCAGCAGCTTGGGCACCCCGGCGAACACCGGGGAGCTGTTTTTT.

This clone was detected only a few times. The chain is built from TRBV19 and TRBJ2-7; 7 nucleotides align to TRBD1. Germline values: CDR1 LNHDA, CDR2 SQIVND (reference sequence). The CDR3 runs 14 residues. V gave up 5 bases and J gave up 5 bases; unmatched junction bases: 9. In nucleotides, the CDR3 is TGTGCCAGTAGTCATCCGGGACAGCCGGACGAGCAGTACTTC. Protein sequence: CASSHPGQPDEQYF.

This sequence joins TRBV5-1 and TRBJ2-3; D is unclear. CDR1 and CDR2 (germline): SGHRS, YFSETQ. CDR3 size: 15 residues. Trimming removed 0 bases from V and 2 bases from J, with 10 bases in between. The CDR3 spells CASSLASRNTDTQYF. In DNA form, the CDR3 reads TGCGCCAGCAGCTTGGCATCTAGGAACACAGATACGCAGTATTTT. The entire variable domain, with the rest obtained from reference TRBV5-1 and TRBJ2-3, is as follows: KAGVTQTPRYLIKTRGQQVTLSCSPISGHRSVSWYQQTPGQGLQFLFEYFSETQRNKGNFPGRFSGRQFSNSRSEMNVSTLELGDSALYLCASSLASRNTDTQYFGPGTRLTVL.

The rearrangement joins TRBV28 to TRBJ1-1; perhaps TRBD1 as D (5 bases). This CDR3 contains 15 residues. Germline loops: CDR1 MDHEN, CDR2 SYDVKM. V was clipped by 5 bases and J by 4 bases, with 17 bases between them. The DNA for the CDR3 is TGTGCCAGCAGTCCGGGGGGGACGGCGGGCACTGAAGCTTTCTTT. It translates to CASSPGGTAGTEAFF.

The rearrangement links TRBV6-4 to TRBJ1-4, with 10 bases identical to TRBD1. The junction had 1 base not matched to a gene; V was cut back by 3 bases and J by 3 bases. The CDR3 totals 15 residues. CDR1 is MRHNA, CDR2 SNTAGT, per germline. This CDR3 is CASSEGQGANEKLFF. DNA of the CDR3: TGTGCCAGCAGTGAAGGACAGGGGGCTAATGAAAAACTGTTTTTT.

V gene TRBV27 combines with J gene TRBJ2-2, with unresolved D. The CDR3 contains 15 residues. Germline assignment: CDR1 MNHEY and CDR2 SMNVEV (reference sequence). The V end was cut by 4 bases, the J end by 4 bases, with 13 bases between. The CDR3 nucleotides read TGTGCCAGCAGTTCCGTAGCAAGTGGCACCGGGGAGCTGTTTTTT. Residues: CASSSVASGTGELFF.

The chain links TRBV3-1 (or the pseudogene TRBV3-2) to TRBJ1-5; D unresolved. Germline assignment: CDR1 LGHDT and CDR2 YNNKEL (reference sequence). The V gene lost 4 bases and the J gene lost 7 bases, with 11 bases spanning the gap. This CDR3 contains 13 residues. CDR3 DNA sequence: TGTGCCAGCAGCCTGTCCCGAGAACAGCCCCAGCATTTT. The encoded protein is CASSLSREQPQHF.

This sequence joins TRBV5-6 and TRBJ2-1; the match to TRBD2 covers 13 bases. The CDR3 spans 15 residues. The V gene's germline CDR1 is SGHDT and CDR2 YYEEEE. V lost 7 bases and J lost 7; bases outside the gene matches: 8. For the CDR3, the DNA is TGTGCCAGCGCCGGACTAGCGGGAGCCCTTAATGAGCAGTTCTTC. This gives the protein CASAGLAGALNEQFF.

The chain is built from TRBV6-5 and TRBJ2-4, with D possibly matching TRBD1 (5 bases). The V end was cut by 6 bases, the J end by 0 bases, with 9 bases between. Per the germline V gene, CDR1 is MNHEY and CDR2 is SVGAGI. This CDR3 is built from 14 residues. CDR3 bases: TGTGCCAGCAGGGACACTTTAGCCAAAAACATTCAGTACTTC. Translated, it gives CASRDTLAKNIQYF.

The CDR3 reads CASSMTGSLYEQYF. The CDR3 DNA sequence: TGTGCCAGCAGCATGACAGGGTCTCTCTACGAGCAGTACTTC. The chain is built from TRBV9 and TRBJ2-7, with 7 bases lining up with TRBD1. The CDR3 sequence is 14 residues long. V gave up 4 bases and J gave up 3 bases; unmatched junction bases: 7. The germline CDR1 and CDR2 sequences are SGDLS and YYNGEE.

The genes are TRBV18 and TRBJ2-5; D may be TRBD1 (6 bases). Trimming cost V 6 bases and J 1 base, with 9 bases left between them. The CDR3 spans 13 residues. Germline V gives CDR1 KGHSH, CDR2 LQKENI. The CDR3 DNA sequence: TGTGCCAGCTCCCAGGGGATCCAAGAGACCCAGTACTTC. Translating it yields CASSQGIQETQYF.

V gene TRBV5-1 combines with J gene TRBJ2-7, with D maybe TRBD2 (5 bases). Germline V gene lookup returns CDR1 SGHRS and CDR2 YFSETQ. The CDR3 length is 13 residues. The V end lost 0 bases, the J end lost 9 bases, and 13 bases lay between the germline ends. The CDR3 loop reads CASSLGRDPGQYF. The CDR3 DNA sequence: TGCGCCAGCAGCTTGGGTCGGGATCCAGGGCAGTACTTC. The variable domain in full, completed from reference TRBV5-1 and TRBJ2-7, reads KAGVTQTPRYLIKTRGQQVTLSCSPISGHRSVSWYQQTPGQGLQFLFEYFSETQRNKGNFPGRFSGRQFSNSRSEMNVSTLELGDSALYLCASSLGRDPGQYFGPGTRLTVT.

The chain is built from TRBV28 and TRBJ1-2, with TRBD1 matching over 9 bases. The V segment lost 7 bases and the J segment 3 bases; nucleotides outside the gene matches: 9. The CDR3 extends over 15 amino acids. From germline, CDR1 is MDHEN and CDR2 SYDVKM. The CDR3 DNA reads TGTGCCAGCACCGTAATTGGGGACAGGGACTATGGCTACACCTTC. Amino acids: CASTVIGDRDYGYTF.

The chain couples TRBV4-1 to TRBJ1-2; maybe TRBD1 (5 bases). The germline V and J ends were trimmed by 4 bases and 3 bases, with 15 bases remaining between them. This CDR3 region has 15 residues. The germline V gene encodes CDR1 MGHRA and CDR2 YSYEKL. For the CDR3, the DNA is TGCGCCAGCAGCCCCATATCGGGGGGGTACTATGGCTACACCTTC. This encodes CASSPISGGYYGYTF.

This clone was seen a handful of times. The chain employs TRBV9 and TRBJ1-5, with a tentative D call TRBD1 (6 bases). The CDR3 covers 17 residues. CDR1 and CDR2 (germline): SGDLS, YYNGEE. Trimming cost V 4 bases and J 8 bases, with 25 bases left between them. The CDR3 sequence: CASSQRPHRADLKPQHF. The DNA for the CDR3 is TGTGCCAGCAGCCAAAGACCGCACAGGGCGGATCTGAAGCCCCAGCATTTT.

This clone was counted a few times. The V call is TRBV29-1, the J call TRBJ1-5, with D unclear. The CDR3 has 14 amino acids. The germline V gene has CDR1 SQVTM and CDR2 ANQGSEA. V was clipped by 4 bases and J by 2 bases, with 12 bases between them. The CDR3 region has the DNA TGCAGCGTTGTCCTAGGAGGCGGCAATCAGCCCCAGCATTTT. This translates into CSVVLGGGNQPQHF. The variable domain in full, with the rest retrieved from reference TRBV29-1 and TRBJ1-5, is SAVISQKPSRDICQRGTSLTIQCQVDSQVTMMFWYRQQPGQSLTLIATANQGSEATYESGFVIDKFPISRPNLTFSTLTVSNMSPEDSSIYLCSVVLGGGNQPQHFGDGTRLSIL.

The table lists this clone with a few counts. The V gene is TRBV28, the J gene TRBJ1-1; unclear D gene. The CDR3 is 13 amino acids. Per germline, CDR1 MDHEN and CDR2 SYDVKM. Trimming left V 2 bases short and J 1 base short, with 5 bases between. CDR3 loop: CASSLIWNTEAFF. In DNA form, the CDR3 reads TGTGCCAGCAGTTTAATCTGGAACACTGAAGCTTTCTTT.

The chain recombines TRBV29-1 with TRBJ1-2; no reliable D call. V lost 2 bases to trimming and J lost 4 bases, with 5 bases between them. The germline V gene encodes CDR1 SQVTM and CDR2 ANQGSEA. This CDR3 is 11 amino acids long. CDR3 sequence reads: CSVEFGYGYTF. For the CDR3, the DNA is TGCAGCGTTGAATTCGGCTATGGCTACACCTTC.

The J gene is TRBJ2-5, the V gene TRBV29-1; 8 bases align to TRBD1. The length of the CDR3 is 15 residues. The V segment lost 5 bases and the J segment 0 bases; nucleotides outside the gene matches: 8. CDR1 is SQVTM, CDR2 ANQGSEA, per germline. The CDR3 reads CSVLGQGANQETQYF. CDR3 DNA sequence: TGCAGCGTTTTAGGACAGGGCGCGAACCAAGAGACCCAGTACTTC.

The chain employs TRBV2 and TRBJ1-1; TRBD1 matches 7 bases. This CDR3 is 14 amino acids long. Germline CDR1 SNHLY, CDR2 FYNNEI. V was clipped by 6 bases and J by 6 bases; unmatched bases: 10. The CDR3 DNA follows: TGTGCCAGCAGCCTAAGGGGGGACAGTCCTGAAGCTTTCTTT. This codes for CASSLRGDSPEAFF.

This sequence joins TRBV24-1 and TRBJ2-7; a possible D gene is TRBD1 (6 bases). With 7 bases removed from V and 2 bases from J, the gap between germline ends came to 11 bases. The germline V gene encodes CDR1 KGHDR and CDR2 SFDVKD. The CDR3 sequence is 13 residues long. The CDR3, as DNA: TGTGCCACCAGCAGGGGAAGGGCCTACGAGCAGTACTTC. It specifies CATSRGRAYEQYF.

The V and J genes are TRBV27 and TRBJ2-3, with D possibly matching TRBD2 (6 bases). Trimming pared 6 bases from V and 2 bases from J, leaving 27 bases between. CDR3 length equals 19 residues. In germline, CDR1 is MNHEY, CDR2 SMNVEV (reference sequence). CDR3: CASRRGGAAYTLSTDTQYF. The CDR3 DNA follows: TGTGCCAGCAGGCGAGGAGGGGCTGCCTACACGTTATCCACAGATACGCAGTATTTT.

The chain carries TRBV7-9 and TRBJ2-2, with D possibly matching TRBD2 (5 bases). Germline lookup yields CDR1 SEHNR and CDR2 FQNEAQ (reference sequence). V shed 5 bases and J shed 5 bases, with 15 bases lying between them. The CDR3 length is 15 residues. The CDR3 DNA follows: TGTGCCAGCAGCCACACCATAACTAGGACCGGGGAGCTGTTTTTT. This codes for CASSHTITRTGELFF.